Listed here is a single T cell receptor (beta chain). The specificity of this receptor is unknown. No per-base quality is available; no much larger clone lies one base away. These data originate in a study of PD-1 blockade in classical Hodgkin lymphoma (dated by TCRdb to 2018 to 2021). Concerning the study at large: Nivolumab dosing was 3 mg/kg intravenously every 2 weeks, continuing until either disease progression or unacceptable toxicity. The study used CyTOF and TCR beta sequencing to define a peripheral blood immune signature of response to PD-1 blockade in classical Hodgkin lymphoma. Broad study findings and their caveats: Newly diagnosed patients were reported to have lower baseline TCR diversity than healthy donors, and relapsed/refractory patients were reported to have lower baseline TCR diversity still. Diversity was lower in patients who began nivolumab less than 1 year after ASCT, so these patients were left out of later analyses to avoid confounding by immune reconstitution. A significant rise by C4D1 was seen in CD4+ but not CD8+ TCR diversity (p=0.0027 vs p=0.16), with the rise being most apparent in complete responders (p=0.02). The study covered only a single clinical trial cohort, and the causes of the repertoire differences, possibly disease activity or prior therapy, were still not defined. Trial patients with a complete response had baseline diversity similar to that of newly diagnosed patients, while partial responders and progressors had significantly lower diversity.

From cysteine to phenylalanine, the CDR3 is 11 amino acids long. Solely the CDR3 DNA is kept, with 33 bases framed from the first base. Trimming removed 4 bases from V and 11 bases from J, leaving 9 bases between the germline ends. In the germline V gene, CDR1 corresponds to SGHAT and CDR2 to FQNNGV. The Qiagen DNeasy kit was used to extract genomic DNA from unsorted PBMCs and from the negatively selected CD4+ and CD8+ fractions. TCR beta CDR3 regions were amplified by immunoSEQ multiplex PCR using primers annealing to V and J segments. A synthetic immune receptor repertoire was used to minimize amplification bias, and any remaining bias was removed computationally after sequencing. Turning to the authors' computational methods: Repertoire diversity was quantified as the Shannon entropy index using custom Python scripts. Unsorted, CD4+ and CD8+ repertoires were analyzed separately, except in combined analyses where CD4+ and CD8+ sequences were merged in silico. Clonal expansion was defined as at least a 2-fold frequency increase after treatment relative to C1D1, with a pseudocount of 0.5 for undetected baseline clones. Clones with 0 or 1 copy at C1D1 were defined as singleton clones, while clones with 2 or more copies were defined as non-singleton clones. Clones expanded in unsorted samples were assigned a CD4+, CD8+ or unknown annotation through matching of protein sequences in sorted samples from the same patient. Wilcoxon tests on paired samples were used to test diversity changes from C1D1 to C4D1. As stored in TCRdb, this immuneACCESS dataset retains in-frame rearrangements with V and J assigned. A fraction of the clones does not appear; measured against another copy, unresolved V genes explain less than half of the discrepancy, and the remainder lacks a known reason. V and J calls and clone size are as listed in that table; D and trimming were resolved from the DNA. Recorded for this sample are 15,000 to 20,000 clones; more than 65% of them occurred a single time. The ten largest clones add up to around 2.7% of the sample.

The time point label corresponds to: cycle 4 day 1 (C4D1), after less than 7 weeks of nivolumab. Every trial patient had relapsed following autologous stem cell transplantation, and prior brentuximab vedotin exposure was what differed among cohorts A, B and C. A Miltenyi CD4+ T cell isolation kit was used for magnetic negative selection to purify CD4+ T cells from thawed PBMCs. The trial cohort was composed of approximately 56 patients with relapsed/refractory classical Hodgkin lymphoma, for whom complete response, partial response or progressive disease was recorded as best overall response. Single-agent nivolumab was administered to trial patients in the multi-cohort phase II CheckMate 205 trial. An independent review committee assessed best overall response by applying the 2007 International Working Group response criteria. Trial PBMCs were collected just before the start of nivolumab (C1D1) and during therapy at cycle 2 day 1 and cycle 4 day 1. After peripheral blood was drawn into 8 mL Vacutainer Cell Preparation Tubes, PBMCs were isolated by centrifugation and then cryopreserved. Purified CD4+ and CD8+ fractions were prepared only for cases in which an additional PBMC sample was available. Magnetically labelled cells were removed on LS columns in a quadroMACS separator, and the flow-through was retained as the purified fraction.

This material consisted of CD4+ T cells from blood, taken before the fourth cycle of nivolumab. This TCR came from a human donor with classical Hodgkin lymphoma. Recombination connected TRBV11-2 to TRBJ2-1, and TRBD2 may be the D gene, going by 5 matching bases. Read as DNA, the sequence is TGTGCCAGCAGCTCTAGCTCCAAGCAGTTCTTC. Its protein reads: CASSSSSKQFF.